The 18 T cell receptor beta chains reported below all come from one sample, sequenced in a study of identical twins. TCRdb re-analysed the 5' RACE reads in MiXCR, keeping a single row per CDR3 protein. The sample contains fewer than 900,000 distinct CDR3 sequences, around 21% of which appear only once. These data were likewise used in another study, on T cells expressing NK-cell markers.

The specimen was PBMCs. Receptor source: a woman aged 18-30 years in good health.

This clonotype was seen a few times. V usage is TRBV5-1 and J usage is TRBJ2-3, with 7 bases aligning to TRBD1. The CDR3 contains 17 residues. CDR1 and CDR2 from the germline V gene are SGHRS and YFSETQ. The V segment lost 0 bases and the J segment 1 base; nucleotides outside the gene matches: 8. The CDR3 region has the DNA TGCGCCAGCAGCTTGGCCAGGGGGTTCGGGGGCACAGATACGCAGTATTTT. Translation gives CASSLARGFGGTDTQYF.

This clonotype has more than one count but fewer than ten. This chain uses TRBV10-3 with TRBJ2-6; TRBD1 aligns across 7 bases. This CDR3 is built from 17 residues. Per germline, CDR1 ENHRY and CDR2 SYGVKD. Germline trimming cut 6 bases from V and 0 bases from J; bases unmatched to any gene: 8. As DNA, the CDR3 is TGTGCCATCAGGGAAGGGGGCGCTTTCTCTGGGGCCAACGTCCTGACTTTC. It specifies CAIREGGAFSGANVLTF.

This clonotype turned up a few times. The CDR3 sequence is CASSLSGVYGYTF. CDR3 coding DNA: TGCGCCAGCAGCTTGAGTGGGGTCTATGGCTACACCTTC. The V gene is TRBV5-1, the J gene TRBJ1-2, with D unclear. V lost 1 base, J lost 4 bases, and 8 bases lay in between. The CDR3 is 13 amino acids. The germline gives CDR1 SGHRS, CDR2 YFSETQ.

A few counts support this clonotype. The chain has TRBV20-1 and TRBJ1-1; TRBD1 agrees at 9 bases. V was clipped by 3 bases and J by 4 bases; unmatched bases: 12. There are 16 residues in the CDR3. The germline V gene encodes CDR1 DFQATT and CDR2 SNEGSKA (reference sequence). The CDR3 spells CSARNPGTGPRTEAFF. CDR3 DNA sequence: TGCAGTGCTAGGAACCCCGGGACAGGGCCCCGCACTGAAGCTTTCTTT.

The V gene is TRBV6-2 or TRBV6-3, the J gene TRBJ2-1; 9 bases are a match to TRBD1. CDR1 is MNHEY and CDR2 is SVGEGT in the germline V gene. V shed 0 bases and J 14 bases; nucleotides not matched to a gene: 11. The CDR3 covers 15 residues. The CDR3 DNA reads as TGTGCCAGCAGTTACTCGATGGGGACAGGGTCTATGGAGTTCTTC. This codes for CASSYSMGTGSMEFF.

The genes are TRBV9 and TRBJ2-1, with D possibly TRBD1 on 6 matching bases. CDR3 length: 15 residues. Trimming took off 3 bases at V and 1 base at J, with 11 bases between the two ends. The germline V gene has CDR1 SGDLS and CDR2 YYNGEE. CDR3 nucleotides: TGTGCCAGCAGCGCCCGGACAGAGTCCTACAATGAGCAGTTCTTC. It yields the protein CASSARTESYNEQFF.

This clonotype was seen a few times. The V and J genes are TRBV20-1 and TRBJ1-1; 8 bases match TRBD1. CDR1 is DFQATT and CDR2 is SNEGSKA in the germline V gene (reference sequence). Trimming at V came to 2 bases and at J to 2 bases, leaving 1 base not matched to a gene. The CDR3 is made up of 13 amino acids. CDR3 bases: TGCAGTGCTAGACAGGGGGCTAACACTGAAGCTTTCTTT. Translated, it gives CSARQGANTEAFF.

This clonotype was counted a few times. V is TRBV29-1 and J is TRBJ2-7; 7 bases align to TRBD2. The CDR3 has 13 residues. Germline CDR1 SQVTM, CDR2 ANQGSEA. V lost 6 bases to trimming and J lost 3 bases; unmatched junction nucleotides: 8. The CDR3 loop is CSVSPPGGYEQYF. The CDR3 nucleotides read TGCAGCGTCTCGCCGCCGGGGGGCTACGAGCAGTACTTC.

This clonotype was seen a few times. This sequence joins TRBV7-2 and TRBJ2-5, with 10 bases aligning to TRBD2. CDR3 length: 16 residues. Germline values: CDR1 SGHTA, CDR2 FQGNSA. V gave up 5 bases and J gave up 1 base; unmatched junction bases: 7. The CDR3 here is CASSPSLAGAQETQYF. The DNA for the CDR3 is TGTGCCAGCAGCCCCTCTCTAGCGGGAGCCCAAGAGACCCAGTACTTC. Based on the CDR3 plus reference TRBV7-2 and TRBJ2-5, the full variable domain is GAGVSQSPSNKVTEKGKDVELRCDPISGHTALYWYRQSLGQGLEFLIYFQGNSAPDKSGLPSDRFSAERTGGSVSTLTIQRTQQEDSAVYLCASSPSLAGAQETQYFGPGTRLLVL.

This clonotype was detected many times. The V gene is TRBV29-1, the J gene TRBJ1-3; 9 bases align to TRBD1. The CDR3 has 12 amino acids. Germline-derived CDR1 and CDR2 are SQVTM and ANQGSEA. J was trimmed by 8 bases and V by 5 bases; bases with no gene match: 4. This chain's CDR3 is CSVQQGADTIYF. CDR3 sequence (DNA): TGCAGCGTTCAACAGGGGGCTGACACCATATATTTT. The full variable domain, its missing parts supplied by reference TRBV29-1 and TRBJ1-3, is SAVISQKPSRDICQRGTSLTIQCQVDSQVTMMFWYRQQPGQSLTLIATANQGSEATYESGFVIDKFPISRPNLTFSTLTVSNMSPEDSSIYLCSVQQGADTIYFGEGSWLTVV.

Only a few counts were recorded for this clonotype. This chain uses TRBV7-9 with TRBJ2-1; 8 nucleotides agree with TRBD2. The CDR3 totals 15 residues. The germline V gene encodes CDR1 SEHNR and CDR2 FQNEAQ (reference sequence). The J segment lost 7 bases and the V segment lost 2 bases, leaving 7 bases of the junction unmatched. The CDR3 loop is CASSLSDSGKNEQFF. The CDR3 bases are TGTGCCAGCAGCTTATCGGATAGCGGGAAGAATGAGCAGTTCTTC.

This clonotype was recorded at least ten times. The gene calls are TRBV20-1 and TRBJ1-4; D is undetermined. Deletions cut 6 bases from V and 7 bases from J, with 18 bases between. The germline V gene encodes CDR1 DFQATT and CDR2 SNEGSKA (reference sequence). The CDR3 runs to 14 residues. CDR3 loop: CSAPDWHKGEKLFF. In nucleotides, the CDR3 is TGCAGTGCGCCAGACTGGCACAAAGGTGAAAAACTGTTTTTT.

A few counts support this clonotype. V gene TRBV5-5 combines with J gene TRBJ2-7; D possibly corresponds to TRBD2 (5 bases). This CDR3 region has 12 residues. The V end was cut by 0 bases, the J end by 10 bases, with 11 bases between. The germline V gene encodes CDR1 SGHKS and CDR2 YYEKEE (reference sequence). As DNA, the CDR3 is TGTGCCAGCAGCTTGGCCGGAGGCGATCAGTACTTC. Translation gives CASSLAGGDQYF. The whole variable domain, remainder taken from reference TRBV5-5 and TRBJ2-7, is DAGVTQSPTHLIKTRGQQVTLRCSPISGHKSVSWYQQVLGQGPQFIFQYYEKEERGRGNFPDRFSARQFPNYSSELNVNALLLGDSALYLCASSLAGGDQYFGPGTRLTVT.

This clonotype was found a few times. The chain recombines TRBV7-6 with TRBJ2-3; tentative D call: TRBD2 (6 bases). This CDR3 region has 14 residues. Trimming removed 4 bases at V and 4 bases at J, with 12 bases between. CDR1 is SGHVS and CDR2 is FNYEAQ in the germline V gene. CDR3 bases: TGTGCCAGCAGCTCTACTCCGGGAGCAGATACGCAGTATTTT. It specifies CASSSTPGADTQYF.

The J gene is TRBJ2-1, the V gene TRBV11-2; D is possibly TRBD2 (6 bases). The V and J ends lost 1 base and 3 bases respectively, with 10 bases between them. The CDR3 runs 15 residues. Germline CDR1 SGHAT, CDR2 FQNNGV. CDR3: CASSLVADLYNEQFF. The DNA of the CDR3 is TGTGCCAGCAGCTTAGTAGCGGACCTCTACAATGAGCAGTTCTTC.

This clonotype occurred a few times. The chain combines TRBV5-1 with TRBJ2-5; 9 positions agree with TRBD2. Germline CDR1 and CDR2: SGHRS and YFSETQ. V gave up 1 base and J gave up 5 bases; unmatched junction bases: 9. The CDR3 runs to 16 residues. The CDR3 nucleotides read TGCGCCAGCAGCTTGCGTAGGGGACTAGCCAGTGAGACCCAGTACTTC. It codes for CASSLRRGLASETQYF.

The rearrangement uses TRBV20-1 and TRBJ1-1; D is perhaps TRBD1 (5 bases). The germline gives CDR1 DFQATT, CDR2 SNEGSKA (reference sequence). The V gene lost 2 bases and the J gene lost 1 base, with 11 bases spanning the gap. The CDR3 contains 14 residues. The CDR3 coding sequence is TGCAGTGCTAGACGAGCAGGGCCGAACACTGAAGCTTTCTTT. Amino acids: CSARRAGPNTEAFF.

This clonotype was detected only a few times. CDR3 sequence reads: CSVDPTRQSLREAFF. The CDR3 region has the DNA TGCAGCGTAGACCCCACCCGACAGTCACTCCGTGAAGCTTTCTTT. V and J are TRBV29-1 and TRBJ1-1; D may be TRBD1 (5 bases). CDR1 and CDR2 (germline): SQVTM, ANQGSEA. This CDR3 is built from 15 residues. V was clipped by 6 bases and J by 7 bases, with 24 bases between them.